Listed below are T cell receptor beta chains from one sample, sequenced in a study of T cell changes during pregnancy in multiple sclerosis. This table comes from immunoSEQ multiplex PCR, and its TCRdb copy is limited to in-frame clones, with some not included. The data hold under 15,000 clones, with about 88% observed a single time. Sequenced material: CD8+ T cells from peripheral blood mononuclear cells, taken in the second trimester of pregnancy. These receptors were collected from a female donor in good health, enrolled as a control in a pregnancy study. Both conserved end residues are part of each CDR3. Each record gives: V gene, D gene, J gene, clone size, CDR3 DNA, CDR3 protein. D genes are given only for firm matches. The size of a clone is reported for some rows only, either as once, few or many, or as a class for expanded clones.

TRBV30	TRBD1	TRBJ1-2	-	TGTGCCTGGAGTCCGCCGGACAGGTCGAAGTATGGCTACACCTTC	CAWSPPDRSKYGYTF
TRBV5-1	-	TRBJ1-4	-	TGCGCCAGCAGCCCTGAGGACAGAAGTAATGAAAAACTGTTTTTT	CASSPEDRSNEKLFF
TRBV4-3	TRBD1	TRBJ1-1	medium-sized	TGCGCCAGCAGCCAAGATATCCCCCGGACAGGATGGATGAACACTGAAGCTTTCTTT	CASSQDIPRTGWMNTEAFF
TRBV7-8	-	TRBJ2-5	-	TGTGCCAGCAGCGAAATGGGGGCTAGTCAAGAGACCCAGTACTTC	CASSEMGASQETQYF
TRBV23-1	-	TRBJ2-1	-	TGCGCCAGCAGTCAATTTGGGCATGAGCAGTTCTTC	CASSQFGHEQFF
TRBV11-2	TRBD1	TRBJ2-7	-	TGTGCCAGCAGCCCCGGACAGGGAATCTCCTACGAGCAGTACTTC	CASSPGQGISYEQYF
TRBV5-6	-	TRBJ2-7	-	TGTGCCAGCAGCTTGTTGAGTACCTACGAGCAGTACTTC	CASSLLSTYEQYF
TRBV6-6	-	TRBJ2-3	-	TGTGCCAGCAGTCCCCCGGGAGATTCAGATACGCAGTATTTT	CASSPPGDSDTQYF
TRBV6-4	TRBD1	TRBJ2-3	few	TGTGCCAGCAGTGACGAAGAGGGGGCGACAGATACGCAGTATTTT	CASSDEEGATDTQYF
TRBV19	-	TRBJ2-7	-	TGTGCCAGTAGTGCCTTGGGCGACTACGAGCAGTACTTC	CASSALGDYEQYF
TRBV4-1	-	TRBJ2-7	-	TGCGCCAGCAGCCCTGGGGCCAGCGAGCAGTACTTC	CASSPGASEQYF
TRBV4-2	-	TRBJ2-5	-	TGTGCCAGCAGCCAACATAGGGACTCCCAAGAGACCCAGTACTTC	CASSQHRDSQETQYF
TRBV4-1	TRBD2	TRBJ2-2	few	TGCGCCAGCAGCCAAGACGCAGCGGGAGTTCTGCCCGGGGAGCTGTTTTTT	CASSQDAAGVLPGELFF
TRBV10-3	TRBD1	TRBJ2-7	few	TGTGCCATCAGTGAGTCGACAGGGGCAGGTGACGAGCAGTACTTC	CAISESTGAGDEQYF
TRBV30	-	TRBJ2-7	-	TGTGCCTGGAGTGTAGGTGGGGCCAGGTACGAGCAGTACTTC	CAWSVGGARYEQYF
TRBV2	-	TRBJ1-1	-	TGTGCCAGCAATAACGGGGAGACAGGACCGAACACTGAAGCTTTCTTT	CASNNGETGPNTEAFF
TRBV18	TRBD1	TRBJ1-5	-	TGTGCCAGCTCCCCAGAGGGACAGTCTAGCAATCAGCCCCAGCATTTT	CASSPEGQSSNQPQHF
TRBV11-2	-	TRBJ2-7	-	TGTGCCAGCAGCTCCTATACAGGGAACTACGAGCAGTACTTC	CASSSYTGNYEQYF
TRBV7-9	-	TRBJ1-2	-	TGTGCCAGCAGCCCAACAGGGAACTATGGCTACACCTTC	CASSPTGNYGYTF
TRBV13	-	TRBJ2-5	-	TGTGCCAGCAGTATGTATCAAGAGACCCAGTACTTC	CASSMYQETQYF
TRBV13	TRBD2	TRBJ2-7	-	TGTGCCAGCAGCCCCCAGACTAGCTCCCACGAGCAGTACTTC	CASSPQTSSHEQYF
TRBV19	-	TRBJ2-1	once	TGTGCCAGTAGTATAGTGGGCGGGGCTGTCAATGAGCAGTTCTTC	CASSIVGGAVNEQFF
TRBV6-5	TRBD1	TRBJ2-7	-	TGTGCCAGCAGCCCCCTTTCAGGGGGCCACGAGCAGTACTTC	CASSPLSGGHEQYF
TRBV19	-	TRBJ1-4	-	TGTGCCAGTAGTATTTTAGCGGTGGGAGAAAAACTGTTTTTT	CASSILAVGEKLFF
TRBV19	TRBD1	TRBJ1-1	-	TGTGCCAGCGCCACAGGGGAACTGAAGAACACTGAAGCTTTCTTT	CASATGELKNTEAFF
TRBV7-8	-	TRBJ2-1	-	TGTGCCAGCAGCCCGGGGGGCGGCAATGAGCAGTTCTTC	CASSPGGGNEQFF
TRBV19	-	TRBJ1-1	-	TGTGCCAGTAGTATCGGTGGGGCCACTGAAGCTTTCTTT	CASSIGGATEAFF
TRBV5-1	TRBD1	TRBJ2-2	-	TGCGCCAGCAGCTGGGCGACAGGGGCGACCGGGGAGCTGTTTTTT	CASSWATGATGELFF
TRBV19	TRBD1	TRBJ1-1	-	TGTGCCAGTAAACCCGGGACAGGTCTGAACACTGAAGCTTTCTTT	CASKPGTGLNTEAFF
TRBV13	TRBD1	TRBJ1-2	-	TGTGCCAGCGACAGGGGGCAGGATAAGCTGGATGGCTACACCTTC	CASDRGQDKLDGYTF
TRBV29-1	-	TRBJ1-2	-	TGCAGCGTTACTTCGGAGGGCTACACCTTC	CSVTSEGYTF
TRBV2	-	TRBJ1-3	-	TGTGCCAGCAGTGATTGGGGCGGGAGCTCTGGAAACACCATATATTTT	CASSDWGGSSGNTIYF
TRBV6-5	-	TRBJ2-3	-	TGTGCCAGCAGTTACACAGGCACAGATACGCAGTATTTT	CASSYTGTDTQYF
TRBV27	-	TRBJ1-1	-	TGTGCCAGCAGTTCTATCAGGGTTCCCTCGAACACTGAAGCTTTCTTT	CASSSIRVPSNTEAFF
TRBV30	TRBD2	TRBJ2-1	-	TGTGCCTGGAGTATTGGACTAGCGGGGGACGGTGAGCAGTTCTTC	CAWSIGLAGDGEQFF
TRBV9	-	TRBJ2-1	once	TGTGCCAGCAGCGTAGGAGGCAGGGGAGTCAGTGAGCAGTTCTTC	CASSVGGRGVSEQFF
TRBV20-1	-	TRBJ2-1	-	TGCAGGTCAGAGACAGGCCTCTTC	CRSETGLF
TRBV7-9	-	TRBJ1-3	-	TGTGCCAGCAGCTTAAACGCAAAGTTAACCTACTCTGGAAACACCATATATTTT	CASSLNAKLTYSGNTIYF
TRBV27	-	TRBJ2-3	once	TGTGCCAGCTGGCCTTGGGCGCAGTACACAGATACGCAGTATTTT	CASWPWAQYTDTQYF
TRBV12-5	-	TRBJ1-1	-	TGTGCTAGTGGGGGCAGCTTGAACACTGAAGCTTTCTTT	CASGGSLNTEAFF
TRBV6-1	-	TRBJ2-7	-	TGTGCCAGCAGTGAATTCGAAGAGGGTCTCGAGCAGTACTTC	CASSEFEEGLEQYF
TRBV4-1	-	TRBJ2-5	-	TGCGCCAGCAGCCAAGATCTAGCTTCACAAGAGACCCAGTACTTC	CASSQDLASQETQYF
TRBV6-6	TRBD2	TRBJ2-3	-	TGTGCCAGCAGTTACGCGGGAGGGACAGATACGCAGTATTTT	CASSYAGGTDTQYF
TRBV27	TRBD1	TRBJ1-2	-	TGTGCCAGCAGGACAGGGATAATCCCCTATGGCTACACCTTC	CASRTGIIPYGYTF
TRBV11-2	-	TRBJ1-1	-	TGTGCCAGCAGCTTAGATCACAGGTTTGGGTATACTGAAGCTTTCTTT	CASSLDHRFGYTEAFF